This T cell receptor (beta chain) was sequenced in a study of blood T cell repertoires in COVID-19. Study overall: PBMCs, B-cell-depleted T cells, or T cells were the source of the cDNA or gDNA that made up the material.

Germline CDR1 reads SGHTA; CDR2 reads FQGNSA. J lost 5 bases, V lost 4 bases, and 4 bases had no gene match. This CDR3 spans 15 amino acids. The authors' processing: Amplification with reference gene primers provided the estimates of nucleated cell counts. Libraries were prepared by immunoSEQ multiplex PCR; TCRdb keeps only in-frame clonotypes and omits some of them. That table is the source of V, J and clone size, and D and trimming were worked out from the DNA. This sample carries more than 110,000 clones, 79% of them seen once, and the ten largest clones take approximately 3.6%. The chain recombines TRBV7-2 with TRBJ2-1, with 11 bases identical to TRBD2. The clonotype was recovered from a man aged 60-69 years with acute or convalescent COVID-19. The sequenced sample consisted of peripheral blood. CDR3 DNA sequence: TGTGCCAGCAGCTCACCGGGACTAGCGGACAATGAGCAGTTCTTC. Its protein is CASSSPGLADNEQFF.